Shown below are 10 T cell receptor beta chains from a single sample sequenced in a study of graft-versus-host responses after intestinal transplantation. Libraries were prepared by immunoSEQ multiplex PCR; TCRdb keeps only in-frame clonotypes and omits some of them. The table has tens of thousands of clones, approximately 80% seen once. These receptors' antigens are unknown. The sequencing used unstimulated CD4+ T cells sorted from spleen or lymph node cells, collected before transplant. These receptors all stem from a human donor who was the organ donor for an intestinal transplant.

This clone was detected a few times. The V gene is TRBV7-2, the J gene TRBJ1-3; 8 nucleotides line up with TRBD1. There are 17 residues in the CDR3. CDR1 is SGHTA, CDR2 FQGNSA, per germline. V shed 1 base, J shed 0 bases, and the junction held 5 bases outside the gene matches. The CDR3 spells CASSLGVTGASGNTIYF. CDR3 sequence (DNA): TGTGCCAGCAGCTTAGGGGTGACAGGGGCCTCTGGAAACACCATATATTTT.

The CDR3 sequence is CASSHGDRGYYGYTF. The CDR3 DNA follows: TGTGCCAGCAGCCATGGGGACAGGGGGTACTATGGCTACACCTTC. The chain couples TRBV14 to TRBJ1-2, with 11 nucleotides matching TRBD1. Per germline, CDR1 SGHDN and CDR2 FVKESK. The CDR3 is 15 residues long. Unmatched junction bases numbered 3, after V lost 3 bases and J lost 3 bases.

The rearrangement links TRBV5-1 to TRBJ2-5; D may be TRBD1 (6 bases). The CDR3 length is 14 residues. V dropped 4 bases and J dropped 2 bases, with 12 bases sitting between them. Germline CDR1 reads SGHRS; CDR2 reads YFSETQ. The CDR3 here is CASSTDRLQETQYF. DNA of the CDR3: TGCGCCAGCAGCACGGACAGACTACAAGAGACCCAGTACTTC.

The sample holds a few counts of this clone. The V gene is TRBV7-9, the J gene TRBJ2-2; the match to TRBD2 covers 8 bases. After removal of 2 bases from V and 0 bases from J, the junction contained 5 bases not matched to a gene. Per the germline V gene, CDR1 is SEHNR and CDR2 is FQNEAQ (reference sequence). This CDR3 has 17 residues. The CDR3 loop is CASSLRAAGANTGELFF. The CDR3 coding sequence is TGTGCCAGCAGCTTAAGGGCAGCGGGGGCGAACACCGGGGAGCTGTTTTTT.

CDR3: CASSHLSVGDTIYF. CDR3 nucleotide sequence: TGTGCCAGCAGTCACCTATCAGTCGGGGACACCATATATTTT. The chain carries TRBV27 and TRBJ1-3; no firm D call. The CDR3 runs 14 residues. Trimming left V 5 bases short and J 8 bases short, with 16 bases between. Germline-derived CDR1 and CDR2 are MNHEY and SMNVEV (reference sequence).

The chain has TRBV4-3 and TRBJ1-5; 8 bases fit TRBD1. V shed 0 bases, J shed 1 base, and the junction held 8 bases outside the gene matches. The CDR3 has 18 amino acids. The germline V gene has CDR1 LGHNA and CDR2 YSLEER. The CDR3 DNA sequence: TGCGCCAGCAGCCAAGATCTTCCAGGGGGCCACAGCAATCAGCCCCAGCATTTT. It is translated as CASSQDLPGGHSNQPQHF.

This chain's CDR3 is CASSQVGVQETQYF. The CDR3 nucleotides read TGTGCCAGCAGCCAAGTCGGGGTCCAAGAGACCCAGTACTTC. The genes are TRBV4-2 and TRBJ2-5, with D possibly matching TRBD2 (5 bases). The CDR3 extends over 14 amino acids. The germline V gene has CDR1 LGHNA and CDR2 YNFKEQ. V lost 1 base, J lost 1 base, and 7 bases lay in between.

The chain joins TRBV2 to TRBJ1-1; TRBD1 matches 7 bases. The ends lost 7 bases at V and 7 bases at J; junction bases unmatched: 3. CDR3 size: 11 residues. The germline V gene encodes CDR1 SNHLY and CDR2 FYNNEI. The CDR3 here is CASKRQGEAFF. The CDR3 DNA reads as TGTGCCAGCAAACGACAGGGTGAAGCTTTCTTT. The complete variable domain, with remaining parts taken from reference TRBV2 and TRBJ1-1, reads EPEVTQTPSHQVTQMGQEVILRCVPISNHLYFYWYRQILGQKVEFLVSFYNNEISEKSEIFDDQFSVERPDGSNFTLKIRSTKLEDSAMYFCASKRQGEAFFGQGTRLTVV.

This chain joins TRBV19 and TRBJ2-1; 10 bases line up with TRBD1. CDR3 length equals 15 residues. Germline CDR1 LNHDA, CDR2 SQIVND (reference sequence). The V segment lost 6 bases and the J segment 4 bases; nucleotides outside the gene matches: 6. CDR3 nucleotides: TGTGCCAGTAGACCCGGGACAGGGGATTACAATGAGCAGTTCTTC. Protein product: CASRPGTGDYNEQFF.

This chain connects TRBV11-3 to TRBJ1-6; D possibly corresponds to TRBD1 (5 bases). Per germline, CDR1 SGHNT and CDR2 YENEEA. This CDR3 contains 13 residues. V gave up 5 bases and J gave up 7 bases, with 9 bases separating them. The CDR3 protein is CASSEGENSPLHF. As DNA, the CDR3 is TGTGCCAGCAGCGAAGGGGAAAATTCACCCCTCCACTTT.